Shown below are 29 T cell receptor beta chains from a single sample sequenced in a study of CXCR3-negative and CXCR3-positive naive CD8 T cells. Carrying UMI labels, the TRB cDNA libraries were prepared through 5' RACE. TCRdb processed the 5' RACE reads again and assigns one entry to each CDR3 protein, with no DNA. This sample contains around 92,000 distinct CDR3 sequences. The sample comprised naive CXCR3- CD8+ T cells from blood. Subset noted: CD45RO-CCR7+CD27+CD95- naive CD8+ T cells lacking CXCR3 (TNR3-). These receptors originate from a human donor in good health. Some clones in this sample may be carry-over from other donors' samples.

The V and J genes are TRBV28 and TRBJ2-4; TCRdb proposes TRBD2, but this gene call is untestable without DNA. In germline, CDR1 is MDHEN, CDR2 SYDVKM. This CDR3 region has 13 residues. This CDR3 is CASSLKRSNIQYF.

The V call is TRBV12-3 or TRBV12-4, the J call TRBJ2-2. CDR3 length: 13 amino acids. The CDR3 sequence: CASTRTSTGELFF.

The V and J genes are TRBV7-3 and TRBJ2-7; with no DNA, the TCRdb D assignment of TRBD1 cannot be verified. This CDR3 has 15 amino acids. Germline V lookup: CDR1 SGHTA, CDR2 FQGTGA. Here the CDR3 reads CASSTSGPGPYEQYF. The entire variable domain, with the rest obtained from reference TRBV7-3 and TRBJ2-7, is as follows: GAGVSQTPSNKVTEKGKYVELRCDPISGHTALYWYRQSLGQGPEFLIYFQGTGAADDSGLPNDRFFAVRPEGSVSTLKIQRTERGDSAVYLCASSTSGPGPYEQYFGPGTRLTVT.

The CDR3 here is CASSQMEDSYTDTQYF. The chain has TRBV14 and TRBJ2-3; TCRdb's D call of TRBD1 is untestable without DNA. Per germline, CDR1 SGHDN and CDR2 FVKESK. The CDR3 consists of 16 residues.

The gene calls are TRBV29-1 and TRBJ1-1. The CDR3 loop spans 12 amino acids. The germline CDR1 and CDR2 sequences are SQVTM and ANQGSEA. The CDR3: CSVQAENTEAFF.

The V gene is TRBV29-1, the J gene TRBJ2-3. This CDR3 is built from 14 residues. Germline loops: CDR1 SQVTM, CDR2 ANQGSEA. This chain's CDR3 is CSVEGQASTDTQYF.

The rearrangement uses TRBV29-1 and TRBJ2-1; TCRdb calls TRBD2, which cannot be checked without DNA. CDR1 and CDR2 from the germline V gene are SQVTM and ANQGSEA. The CDR3 contains 14 residues. CDR3 amino acids: CSVVVAGGRNEQFF.

This chain uses TRBV20-1 with TRBJ2-7; TCRdb picks TRBD1, but there is no DNA to check that call. The CDR3 extends over 13 amino acids. From germline, CDR1 is DFQATT and CDR2 SNEGSKA (reference sequence). The CDR3 protein is CSATGTDSYEQYF.

V and J are TRBV29-1 and TRBJ2-2; TCRdb indicates TRBD1, and absent DNA this call remains unverified. The germline V gene has CDR1 SQVTM and CDR2 ANQGSEA. The CDR3 loop spans 16 amino acids. The CDR3 sequence: CSVWGVVPDVAGELFF.

V is TRBV5-4 and J is TRBJ2-2; TCRdb lists TRBD2, though no DNA is available to test this call. CDR1 and CDR2 from the germline V gene are SGHNT and YYREEE (reference sequence). The CDR3 runs to 15 residues. The CDR3 spells CASSSTSVGTGELFF. The full variable domain, its missing parts supplied by reference TRBV5-4 and TRBJ2-2, is ETGVTQSPTHLIKTRGQQVTLRCSSQSGHNTVSWYQQALGQGPQFIFQYYREEENGRGNFPPRFSGLQFPNYSSELNVNALELDDSALYLCASSSTSVGTGELFFGEGSRLTVL.

The chain uses TRBV6-5 and TRBJ1-1. Germline V gene lookup returns CDR1 MNHEY and CDR2 SVGAGI. CDR3 length equals 15 residues. CDR3 region: CASSYSKRGNTEAFF.

The chain is built from TRBV4-2 and TRBJ2-1; TCRdb proposes TRBD2, but this gene call is untestable without DNA. Germline CDR1 reads LGHNA; CDR2 reads YNFKEQ. This CDR3 comprises 15 residues. The CDR3 sequence: CASSLSGSLGNEQFF.

The chain uses TRBV7-9 and TRBJ1-2; checking the TCRdb D call of TRBD1 is not possible without DNA. The CDR3 extends over 17 amino acids. Per the germline V gene, CDR1 is SEHNR and CDR2 is FQNEAQ (reference sequence). CDR3 amino acids: CASSQSPARAQVYGYTF.

This sequence joins TRBV12-3 or TRBV12-4 and TRBJ1-2. The CDR3 extends over 14 amino acids. CDR3 sequence reads: CASSPQWDNYGYTF.

The gene calls are TRBV7-9 and TRBJ2-7; TCRdb calls TRBD1, which cannot be checked without DNA. The CDR3 runs to 12 residues. The germline V gene encodes CDR1 SEHNR and CDR2 FQNEAQ (reference sequence). The CDR3 region is CASSTGQYEQYF. Full variable domain (missing parts from reference TRBV7-9 and TRBJ2-7): DTGVSQNPRHKITKRGQNVTFRCDPISEHNRLYWYRQTLGQGPEFLTYFQNEAQLEKSRLLSDRFSAERPKGSFSTLEIQRTEQGDSAMYLCASSTGQYEQYFGPGTRLTVT.

The rearrangement links TRBV5-4 to TRBJ2-1; the D gene TCRdb calls, TRBD1, cannot be checked with no DNA. CDR3 length equals 17 residues. In germline, CDR1 is SGHNT, CDR2 YYREEE (reference sequence). This CDR3 reads CASSPVPRGVSYNEQFF.

The rearrangement joins TRBV20-1 to TRBJ2-7; TCRdb's assignment of TRBD2 cannot be checked, as there is no DNA. The germline V gene encodes CDR1 DFQATT and CDR2 SNEGSKA (reference sequence). The CDR3 runs 15 residues. The CDR3 is CSARDQEGLTYEQYF.

The V gene is TRBV29-1, the J gene TRBJ2-5; TCRdb's D gene call, TRBD1, goes unchecked for lack of DNA. The CDR3 covers 12 residues. In germline, CDR1 is SQVTM, CDR2 ANQGSEA. The chain's CDR3 is CSVGTGQETQYF.

V is TRBV20-1 and J is TRBJ1-1. Germline CDR1 reads DFQATT; CDR2 reads SNEGSKA (reference sequence). The CDR3 has 13 residues. The CDR3 here is CSAIVLMNTEAFF.

The chain is built from TRBV27 and TRBJ1-5; without DNA, the TCRdb call of TRBD1 cannot be checked. The length of the CDR3 is 19 residues. The germline gives CDR1 MNHEY, CDR2 SMNVEV (reference sequence). CDR3 amino acids: CASSSLPGTGGASNQPQHF.

The genes are TRBV4-2 and TRBJ1-1. The V gene's germline CDR1 is LGHNA and CDR2 YNFKEQ. The CDR3 loop spans 14 amino acids. The CDR3 spells CASSQDFMNTEAFF.

The V gene is TRBV28, the J gene TRBJ1-2; TCRdb proposes TRBD1, but this gene call is untestable without DNA. Germline lookup yields CDR1 MDHEN and CDR2 SYDVKM. The CDR3 is made up of 16 amino acids. This chain's CDR3 is CASSTNLLDRDYGYTF.

The chain links TRBV28 to TRBJ1-3. This CDR3 is 11 amino acids long. Germline V CDR1 and CDR2: MDHEN, SYDVKM. The CDR3 sequence is CASSLGNTIYF.

V and J are TRBV5-5 and TRBJ2-7; TCRdb's D gene call, TRBD1, goes unchecked for lack of DNA. CDR1 and CDR2 (germline): SGHKS, YYEKEE (reference sequence). The CDR3 spans 15 residues. The CDR3 reads CASSLGGAETYEQYF.

V and J are TRBV5-6 and TRBJ2-1; TCRdb designates TRBD1, a call that cannot be tested without DNA. This CDR3 has 19 amino acids. CDR1 SGHDT and CDR2 YYEEEE come from the germline V gene. CDR3 protein: CARYTISKRRDSENNEQFF.

The chain joins TRBV14 to TRBJ2-7; without DNA, the TCRdb call of TRBD1 cannot be checked. Germline lookup yields CDR1 SGHDN and CDR2 FVKESK. The CDR3 has 16 amino acids. The CDR3 reads CASSPITGVGGHEQYF.

The J gene is TRBJ1-1, the V gene TRBV29-1; without DNA, the TCRdb call of TRBD1 cannot be checked. The CDR3 extends over 12 amino acids. Per germline, CDR1 SQVTM and CDR2 ANQGSEA. The CDR3 protein is CSAAGMNTEAFF.

The genes are TRBV7-9 and TRBJ1-1. This CDR3 region has 17 residues. The germline gives CDR1 SEHNR, CDR2 FQNEAQ (reference sequence). The CDR3 spells CASSLTRGEGMNTEAFF. Full variable domain (remainder filled in from reference TRBV7-9 and TRBJ1-1): DTGVSQNPRHKITKRGQNVTFRCDPISEHNRLYWYRQTLGQGPEFLTYFQNEAQLEKSRLLSDRFSAERPKGSFSTLEIQRTEQGDSAMYLCASSLTRGEGMNTEAFFGQGTRLTVV.

The V gene is TRBV4-1, the J gene TRBJ2-3. The CDR3 spans 14 residues. The V gene's germline CDR1 is MGHRA and CDR2 YSYEKL. The CDR3 sequence is CASSQDRHADTQYF.